This T cell receptor beta chain is drawn from a study of technical replicates of blood from four donors. Sequencing used immunoSEQ multiplex PCR; TCRdb keeps in-frame clones, though not all of them. The data contain approximately 81,000 clones, approximately 80% of them singletons. Sequenced input: PBMCs. The sequence was collected from a human donor in good health. Some clones in this sample may be carry-over from other donors' samples.

CDR3 sequence reads: CASSNGGHGFF. The CDR3 DNA reads TGTGCCAGCAGTAACGGGGGGCATGGCTTCTTT. V and J are TRBV6-5 and TRBJ1-1; maybe TRBD1 (6 bases). Trimming removed 5 bases at V and 14 bases at J, with 15 bases between. CDR1 is MNHEY and CDR2 is SVGAGI in the germline V gene. CDR3 length equals 11 residues.